These 5 T cell receptor beta chains share one sample of origin, sequenced in a study of blood T cell repertoires in COVID-19. The protocol was immunoSEQ multiplex PCR, while the TCRdb copy is restricted to in-frame clones and leaves out a portion. The data contain under 400,000 clones, approximately 89% of them singletons. Material for sequencing was peripheral blood. All receptors derive from a woman aged 55-75 years with COVID-19, enrolled during active disease.

The chain is built from TRBV19 and TRBJ1-4; 7 bases agree with TRBD1. CDR1 is LNHDA, CDR2 SQIVND, per germline (reference sequence). Trimming at V came to 6 bases and at J to 3 bases, leaving 7 bases not matched to a gene. CDR3 length: 15 residues. The CDR3 coding sequence is TGTGCCAGTAGAACAACAGGGGCCCCTAATGAAAAACTGTTTTTT. This translates into CASRTTGAPNEKLFF.

The chain combines TRBV5-5 with TRBJ1-5, with 7 bases fitting TRBD1. Per the germline V gene, CDR1 is SGHKS and CDR2 is YYEKEE (reference sequence). This CDR3 has 14 amino acids. Trimming took 3 bases from V and 16 from J; bases not matched to a gene: 16. CDR3 DNA sequence: TGTGCCAGCAGCTCAGACAGGGAAAATTGGGCCGAACATTTT. Translated, it gives CASSSDRENWAEHF.

The rearrangement uses TRBV29-1 and TRBJ1-1; 10 bases match TRBD1. Trimming at V came to 7 bases and at J to 5 bases, leaving 13 bases not matched to a gene. The CDR3 sequence is 15 residues long. Germline V CDR1 and CDR2: SQVTM, ANQGSEA. The CDR3 is CSARGGQGHWTEAFF. Here the CDR3 DNA reads TGCAGCGCCCGGGGGGGACAGGGGCATTGGACTGAAGCTTTCTTT.

V is TRBV5-1 and J is TRBJ2-1, with 8 bases matching TRBD2. V was pared by 1 base and J by 3 bases, with 3 bases of the junction left unmatched. CDR1 is SGHRS, CDR2 YFSETQ, per germline. The CDR3 is 15 residues long. The CDR3 nucleotides read TGCGCCAGCAGCTTGATGCGGGGGGTCTACAATGAGCAGTTCTTC. Translated, it gives CASSLMRGVYNEQFF.

This rearrangement joins TRBV6-1 to TRBJ1-1; perhaps TRBD1 as D (6 bases). With 5 bases removed from V and 2 bases from J, the gap between germline ends came to 15 bases. Germline V CDR1 and CDR2: MNHNS, SASEGT. CDR3 size: 15 residues. The CDR3 is CASSPRDTLNTEAFF. The CDR3 coding sequence is TGTGCCAGCAGTCCCCGGGACACCTTAAACACTGAAGCTTTCTTT.